One and the same sample provided the 26 T cell receptor beta chains below, sequenced in a study of control samples from healthy donors and cancer patients. This table comes from immunoSEQ multiplex PCR, and its TCRdb copy is limited to in-frame clones, with some not included. The sample holds approximately 24,000 clones; more than 75% are singletons and the top ten take under 30%. Specimen: PBMCs. These receptors originate from a man aged 55 to 70 with colorectal cancer.

V is TRBV11-3 and J is TRBJ1-6, with D hard to call. V dropped 5 bases and J dropped 7 bases, with 9 bases sitting between them. CDR1 is SGHNT and CDR2 is YENEEA in the germline V gene. The CDR3 has 13 residues. CDR3 in amino acids: CASSPDQNSPLHF. The DNA of the CDR3 is TGTGCCAGCAGCCCAGATCAAAATTCACCCCTCCACTTT. Combining the CDR3 with reference TRBV11-3 and TRBJ1-6 gives the whole variable domain EAGVVQSPRYKIIEKKQPVAFWCNPISGHNTLYWYLQNLGQGPELLIRYENEEAVDDSQLPKDRFSAERLKGVDSTLKIQPAELGDSAVYLCASSPDQNSPLHFGNGTRLTVT.

The chain links TRBV7-8 to TRBJ1-5; D might be TRBD1 (5 bases). The V gene lost 1 base and the J gene lost 0 bases, with 13 bases spanning the gap. CDR1 and CDR2 from the germline V gene are SGHVS and FQNEAQ. CDR3 length equals 17 residues. CDR3 sequence: CASSLGREGISNQPQHF. The CDR3, as DNA: TGTGCCAGCAGCTTAGGCAGGGAAGGTATTAGCAATCAGCCCCAGCATTTT.

This clone was recorded a few times. Written as DNA, the CDR3 is TGTGCCAGCAGTGAGCCCACGGGGTATGGCTACACCTTC. Residues: CASSEPTGYGYTF. The genes are TRBV2 and TRBJ1-2; D is ambiguous. The germline CDR1 and CDR2 sequences are SNHLY and FYNNEI. V was clipped by 3 bases and J by 5 bases, with 10 bases between them. This CDR3 is built from 13 residues.

V usage is TRBV18 and J usage is TRBJ1-6; no definite D call. This CDR3 is 14 amino acids long. Germline-derived CDR1 and CDR2 are KGHSH and LQKENI. V was trimmed by 3 bases and J by 10 bases, leaving 13 bases between them. The CDR3 loop reads CASSPGQGGSPLHF. CDR3 bases: TGTGCCAGCTCACCTGGCCAAGGTGGGTCACCCCTCCACTTT.

This chain links TRBV24-1 with TRBJ1-5, with 7 bases matching TRBD1. The CDR3 has 15 amino acids. The germline gives CDR1 KGHDR, CDR2 SFDVKD. V dropped 4 bases and J dropped 6; count of bases not matched to a gene: 8. The CDR3 region is CATSEEGAGSQPQHF. The CDR3 DNA follows: TGTGCCACCAGTGAGGAGGGGGCTGGTAGTCAGCCCCAGCATTTT.

This chain links TRBV5-6 with TRBJ2-7; 10 bases map to TRBD2. Germline CDR1 is SGHDT and CDR2 is YYEEEE. The CDR3 has 16 amino acids. With 2 bases clipped from V and 0 bases from J, the junction kept 5 bases outside the gene matches. CDR3 protein: CASSFFTSGVSYEQYF. CDR3 nucleotides: TGTGCCAGCAGCTTCTTTACTAGCGGGGTCTCCTACGAGCAGTACTTC.

The chain recombines TRBV20-1 with TRBJ1-2; no definite D call. The CDR3 covers 9 residues. V was shortened by 6 bases and J by 9 bases, with 8 bases between the two germline ends. CDR1 and CDR2 (germline): DFQATT, SNEGSKA (reference sequence). CDR3 bases: TGCAGTGCGGGAGGTCGCTACACCTTC. This encodes CSAGGRYTF.

The chain links TRBV7-6 to TRBJ2-5; D gene ambiguous. The germline V gene encodes CDR1 SGHVS and CDR2 FNYEAQ. The CDR3 is 15 amino acids. The V end lost 1 base, the J end lost 2 bases, and 11 bases lay between the germline ends. The CDR3 DNA reads as TGTGCCAGCAGCTTAGAAGATTGGCAGCAAGAGACCCAGTACTTC. Encoded protein: CASSLEDWQQETQYF.

In nucleotides, the CDR3 is TGTGCCATCAGTGAGTTAACAGTGATGAACACTGAAGCTTTCTTT. Encoded protein: CAISELTVMNTEAFF. J is TRBJ1-1 and V is TRBV10-3, with no clear D. The CDR3 runs 15 residues. Per germline, CDR1 ENHRY and CDR2 SYGVKD. The ends were cut back, 1 base at V and 0 bases at J, with 9 bases in the middle.

The chain uses TRBV18 and TRBJ1-1; D is unresolved. V lost 4 bases and J 1 base, leaving 7 bases between the germline ends. Germline-derived CDR1 and CDR2 are KGHSH and LQKENI. The CDR3 contains 13 residues. The CDR3, as DNA: TGTGCCAGCTCACAAAACAAGAACACTGAAGCTTTCTTT. It is translated as CASSQNKNTEAFF.

The genes are TRBV10-1 and TRBJ2-2, with D possibly being TRBD2 (6 bases). This CDR3 contains 14 residues. Looked up from germline, CDR1 is WNHNN and CDR2 is SYGVQD (reference sequence). The ends were cut back, 10 bases at V and 0 bases at J, with 12 bases in the middle. For the CDR3, the DNA is TGCGCCACCAGGAGACTAGCGAACACCGGGGAGCTGTTTTTT. Its translation: CATRRLANTGELFF.

V usage is TRBV5-4 and J usage is TRBJ2-1, with D unclear. Germline values: CDR1 SGHNT, CDR2 YYREEE (reference sequence). The CDR3 consists of 15 residues. V was clipped by 0 bases and J by 0 bases, with 7 bases between them. CDR3 sequence (DNA): TGTGCCAGCAGCTTGGCCTTAGACTCCTACAATGAGCAGTTCTTC. Its protein product is CASSLALDSYNEQFF. The variable domain in full, completed from reference TRBV5-4 and TRBJ2-1, reads ETGVTQSPTHLIKTRGQQVTLRCSSQSGHNTVSWYQQALGQGPQFIFQYYREEENGRGNFPPRFSGLQFPNYSSELNVNALELDDSALYLCASSLALDSYNEQFFGPGTRLTVL.

The chain has TRBV6-5 and TRBJ1-2; a weak D match, TRBD1 (5 bases). Germline CDR1 MNHEY, CDR2 SVGAGI. The V gene lost 5 bases and the J gene lost 0 bases, with 13 bases spanning the gap. The CDR3 consists of 15 residues. The chain's CDR3 is CASSRTHRANYGYTF. In DNA form, the CDR3 reads TGTGCCAGCAGTCGGACACACCGAGCTAACTATGGCTACACCTTC.

The chain has TRBV7-2 and TRBJ1-3; TRBD1 might be the D (6 bases). The CDR3 covers 16 residues. V was clipped by 5 bases and J by 3 bases, with 17 bases between them. CDR1 is SGHTA, CDR2 FQGNSA, per germline. DNA of the CDR3: TGTGCCAGCAGCCCTGGAGGGGGGGCGTATGGAAACACCATATATTTT. Encoded protein: CASSPGGGAYGNTIYF.

The rearrangement uses TRBV9 and TRBJ2-3, with D uncertain. The CDR3 has 14 amino acids. The V and J ends lost 4 bases and 3 bases respectively, with 12 bases between them. Germline V CDR1 and CDR2: SGDLS, YYNGEE. The CDR3 DNA reads as TGTGCCAGCAGCCCTTGGGTTGGGACAGATACGCAGTATTTT. Amino acids: CASSPWVGTDTQYF. Drawing the rest from reference TRBV9 and TRBJ2-3, the complete variable domain is DSGVTQTPKHLITATGQRVTLRCSPRSGDLSVYWYQQSLDQGLQFLIQYYNGEERAKGNILERFSAQQFPDLHSELNLSSLELGDSALYFCASSPWVGTDTQYFGPGTRLTVL.

The chain combines TRBV5-4 with TRBJ1-3, with a possible D match to TRBD1 (5 bases). Trimming removed 3 bases from V and 2 bases from J, with 9 bases in between. This CDR3 has 14 residues. The germline CDR1 and CDR2 sequences are SGHNT and YYREEE (reference sequence). The CDR3 region has the DNA TGTGCCAGCAGCTGGGGACTTGCTGGAAACACCATATATTTT. It yields the protein CASSWGLAGNTIYF.

This rearrangement joins TRBV30 to TRBJ1-1; 8 bases are shared with TRBD1. The CDR3 runs 13 residues. Germline values: CDR1 GTSNPN, CDR2 SVGIG (reference sequence). Germline trimming cut 8 bases from V and 0 bases from J; bases unmatched to any gene: 5. As DNA, the CDR3 is TGTGCCAGACGACAGGGGATGAACACTGAAGCTTTCTTT. It specifies CARRQGMNTEAFF.

The chain is built from TRBV6-2 or TRBV6-3 and TRBJ2-7; 8 bases fit TRBD1. V shed 0 bases and J 3 bases; nucleotides not matched to a gene: 7. The germline gives CDR1 MNHEY, CDR2 SVGEGT. The CDR3 is 16 amino acids. The CDR3 sequence: CASSYSTGQVHYEQYV. For the CDR3, the DNA is TGTGCCAGCAGTTACTCAACGGGACAGGTCCACTACGAGCAGTACGTC.

The rearrangement joins TRBV7-9 to TRBJ2-7; the match to TRBD2 covers 10 bases. Germline assignment: CDR1 SEHNR and CDR2 FQNEAQ (reference sequence). This CDR3 contains 12 residues. J gave up 13 bases and V 3 bases, and 6 bases lay outside the gene matches. The CDR3 loop reads CASSFPLAGVYV. The CDR3 nucleotides read TGTGCCAGCAGCTTCCCTCTAGCGGGGGTATACGTC.

V usage is TRBV5-5 and J usage is TRBJ2-3, with D tentatively TRBD1 (6 bases). The CDR3 sequence is 14 residues long. Germline V gene lookup returns CDR1 SGHKS and CDR2 YYEKEE (reference sequence). The V gene lost 1 base and the J gene lost 10 bases, with 16 bases spanning the gap. CDR3 sequence (DNA): TGTGCCAGCAGCTTGAGGACAGAACCCGTATCGCAGTATTTT. It encodes CASSLRTEPVSQYF.

The chain combines TRBV2 with TRBJ2-2; 8 nucleotides align to TRBD2. Germline V gene sequence: CDR1 SNHLY, CDR2 FYNNEI. After removal of 6 bases from V and 4 bases from J, the junction contained 10 bases not matched to a gene. The CDR3 is 16 amino acids. This CDR3 reads CASRKASGGLTGELFF. The CDR3 DNA sequence: TGTGCCAGCAGGAAGGCCAGCGGGGGCCTCACCGGGGAGCTGTTTTTT.

The chain combines TRBV18 with TRBJ1-1, with a possible D match to TRBD1 (5 bases). V lost 3 bases to trimming and J lost 0 bases, with 8 bases between them. The germline V gene encodes CDR1 KGHSH and CDR2 LQKENI. The CDR3 length is 14 residues. The CDR3 loop reads CASSPQGMNTEAFF. CDR3 DNA: TGTGCCAGCTCACCCCAGGGCATGAACACTGAAGCTTTCTTT.

The gene calls are TRBV12-5 and TRBJ1-1; 10 bases line up with TRBD1. With 0 bases clipped from V and 5 bases from J, the junction kept 9 bases outside the gene matches. The CDR3 is made up of 17 amino acids. CDR1 and CDR2 from the germline V gene are LGHNT and FRNRAP. CDR3 residues: CASGLVGTGVEWTEAFF. Here the CDR3 DNA reads TGTGCTAGTGGTTTGGTAGGGACAGGGGTGGAGTGGACTGAAGCTTTCTTT.

V and J are TRBV10-3 and TRBJ1-6; 8 positions match TRBD1. Germline V gene data show CDR1 as ENHRY and CDR2 as SYGVKD. The CDR3 length is 15 residues. The junction had 7 bases not matched to a gene; V was cut back by 3 bases and J by 9 bases. CDR3 loop: CAISDLDRAGSPLHF. In DNA, the CDR3 is TGTGCCATCAGTGATTTGGACAGGGCCGGTTCACCCCTCCACTTT.

In its sample, this clone was seen a few times. The chain employs TRBV2 and TRBJ1-2; 8 positions match TRBD1. This CDR3 comprises 15 residues. With 5 bases clipped from V and 0 bases from J, the junction kept 5 bases outside the gene matches. Germline lookup yields CDR1 SNHLY and CDR2 FYNNEI. CDR3 DNA: TGTGCCAGCAGTAGGGCCAGGGGGCCTAACTATGGCTACACCTTC. Translation gives CASSRARGPNYGYTF.

V and J are TRBV27 and TRBJ1-4; weak D call: TRBD1 (5 bases). The CDR3 has 15 amino acids. Germline CDR1 and CDR2: MNHEY and SMNVEV (reference sequence). With 5 bases removed from V and 8 bases from J, the gap between germline ends came to 18 bases. The CDR3, as DNA: TGTGCCAGCAGTCAGTCACAGGCTCAGTGGGAAAAACTGTTTTTT. It translates to CASSQSQAQWEKLFF.